These 26 T cell receptor beta chains were all obtained from the same sample, sequenced in a study of cytomegalovirus exposure and HLA in healthy donors. PCR amplification relied on 60 Vbeta primers (plus 13 Jbeta primers). Using immunoSEQ multiplex PCR, the repertoire was profiled, and TCRdb retains in-frame clones only, with some absent. Altogether 150,000 to 200,000 clones are present, approximately 83% being singletons, with the ten largest covering about a tenth. Sequenced material: PBMCs. These receptors all come from a man between 18 and 29 years old in good health and CMV-seropositive.

The count of this clone is one. V usage is TRBV19 and J usage is TRBJ1-1, with TRBD1 matching over 7 bases. V trimming: 3 bases; J trimming: 4 bases; junction bases outside the gene matches: 8. Germline loops: CDR1 LNHDA, CDR2 SQIVND (reference sequence). This CDR3 is 15 amino acids long. The CDR3 nucleotides read TGTGCCAGTAGTATTCACAGGGGTGGGACCACTGAAGCTTTCTTT. This codes for CASSIHRGGTTEAFF.

The chain combines TRBV25-1 with TRBJ1-1; 9 bases agree with TRBD1. CDR1 MGHDK and CDR2 SYGVNS come from the germline V gene. The CDR3 is 13 residues long. Losses at the gene ends were 2 bases for V and 7 bases for J; bases not matched to a gene: 2. The CDR3: CASSEPDRGEAFF. CDR3 nucleotides: TGTGCCAGCAGTGAACCGGACAGGGGTGAAGCTTTCTTT.

The V call is TRBV6-1, the J call TRBJ2-4; weak D call: TRBD1 (6 bases). Germline V gene sequence: CDR1 MNHNS, CDR2 SASEGT. Trimming took 2 bases from V and 0 from J, leaving 20 bases between them. The CDR3 loop spans 19 amino acids. CDR3 protein: CASSEFRTERPLAKNIQYF. For the CDR3, the DNA is TGTGCCAGCAGTGAATTTAGGACAGAGAGACCTCTAGCCAAAAACATTCAGTACTTC.

There are a few counts of this clone. CDR3 DNA: TGTGCCAGCAGGGTAGACAGGGGGACTAATGAAAAACTGTTTTTT. This sequence encodes CASRVDRGTNEKLFF. V is TRBV2 and J is TRBJ1-4, with TRBD1 matching over 9 bases. CDR1 SNHLY and CDR2 FYNNEI come from the germline V gene. The CDR3 has 15 residues. Unmatched junction bases numbered 4, after V lost 6 bases and J lost 2 bases.

J is TRBJ1-1 and V is TRBV6-5, with 12 bases that match TRBD1. This CDR3 is 14 amino acids long. V dropped 9 bases and J dropped 5; count of bases not matched to a gene: 7. CDR1 is MNHEY and CDR2 is SVGAGI in the germline V gene. In DNA form, the CDR3 reads TGTGCCAGTGGGACAGGGGGCGCGAGGACTGAAGCTTTCTTT. Its translation is CASGTGGARTEAFF.

This chain uses TRBV19 with TRBJ2-5; 7 positions agree with TRBD2. CDR1 LNHDA and CDR2 SQIVND come from the germline V gene (reference sequence). The CDR3 is made up of 12 amino acids. The J segment lost 3 bases and the V segment lost 8 bases, leaving 3 bases of the junction unmatched. CDR3: CASQRGEETQYF. CDR3 sequence (DNA): TGTGCCAGTCAACGGGGGGAAGAGACCCAGTACTTC.

This chain links TRBV13 with TRBJ2-1, with TRBD1 matching over 9 bases. Germline CDR1 and CDR2: PRHDT and FYEKMQ (reference sequence). The CDR3 spans 19 residues. The V gene end was trimmed by 3 bases and the J gene end by 0 bases; junction bases not matched to a gene: 12. In DNA, the CDR3 is TGTGCCAGCAGCTTTACCCCCGGGACAGGGCGTAGCTCCTACAATGAGCAGTTCTTC. Amino acid sequence: CASSFTPGTGRSSYNEQFF.

The CDR3 spells CASSVGLVFSGNTIYF. CDR3 nucleotides: TGTGCCAGCAGCGTAGGACTCGTGTTCTCTGGAAACACCATATATTTT. This rearrangement joins TRBV9 to TRBJ1-3; D is unclear. Trimming took off 0 bases at V and 0 bases at J, with 10 bases between the two ends. Germline V gives CDR1 SGDLS, CDR2 YYNGEE. The CDR3 consists of 16 residues. The entire variable domain, with the rest obtained from reference TRBV9 and TRBJ1-3, is as follows: DSGVTQTPKHLITATGQRVTLRCSPRSGDLSVYWYQQSLDQGLQFLIQYYNGEERAKGNILERFSAQQFPDLHSELNLSSLELGDSALYFCASSVGLVFSGNTIYFGEGSWLTVV.

V gene TRBV5-1 combines with J gene TRBJ2-5; 8 nucleotides agree with TRBD1. Germline V CDR1 and CDR2: SGHRS, YFSETQ. V lost 4 bases, J lost 5 bases, and 7 bases stayed unmatched. CDR3 length: 14 residues. The CDR3 DNA follows: TGCGCCAGCAGCCGAGGACAGGGCGGGGAGACCCAGTACTTC. Its translation: CASSRGQGGETQYF.

The V call is TRBV11-3, the J call TRBJ2-3; 9 positions match TRBD1. The CDR3 has 15 residues. With V trimmed by 5 bases and J by 6 bases, 9 bases remained unmatched. Germline-derived CDR1 and CDR2 are SGHNT and YENEEA. This CDR3 is CASSDSGTGTDTQYF. The DNA for the CDR3 is TGTGCCAGCAGCGACTCCGGGACAGGGACGGATACGCAGTATTTT.

V usage is TRBV27 and J usage is TRBJ2-7; 11 bases line up with TRBD2. Per germline, CDR1 MNHEY and CDR2 SMNVEV (reference sequence). The V gene end was trimmed by 3 bases and the J gene end by 2 bases; junction bases not matched to a gene: 12. The CDR3 is 18 residues long. The CDR3 DNA is TGTGCCAGCAGTTTTGGGGCGACGACTAGCGGGGTCGCCTACGAGCAGTACTTC. It is translated as CASSFGATTSGVAYEQYF.

This chain links TRBV9 with TRBJ1-2; D is unresolved. The V end was cut by 5 bases, the J end by 4 bases, with 9 bases between. The CDR3 extends over 12 amino acids. The germline gives CDR1 SGDLS, CDR2 YYNGEE. For the CDR3, the DNA is TGTGCCAGCAGAGACATGGCCTATGGCTACACCTTC. As protein: CASRDMAYGYTF.

This chain links TRBV6-1 with TRBJ1-3; D is uncertain. This CDR3 has 18 amino acids. V was pared by 2 bases and J by 0 bases, with 17 bases between. Germline V gene lookup returns CDR1 MNHNS and CDR2 SASEGT. The CDR3 DNA sequence: TGTGCCAGCAGTGAACGGAGAATTTCACCTAGCTCTGGAAACACCATATATTTT. The encoded protein is CASSERRISPSSGNTIYF.

V usage is TRBV29-1 and J usage is TRBJ1-2; D gene unclear. V lost 5 bases to trimming and J lost 9 bases, with 22 bases between them. CDR3 size: 14 residues. Per the germline V gene, CDR1 is SQVTM and CDR2 is ANQGSEA. In DNA form, the CDR3 reads TGCAGCGTTCCCCCGACTCCTGCTGCTATGAGCTACACCTTC. The encoded protein is CSVPPTPAAMSYTF.

CDR3 coding DNA: TGTGCCAGCAGTCCCGGGACTACACAAGAGACCCAGTACTTC. Amino acid sequence: CASSPGTTQETQYF. J is TRBJ2-5 and V is TRBV28; TRBD2 matches 7 bases. CDR3 length: 14 residues. The V and J ends lost 5 bases and 2 bases, in that order; junction bases with no gene match: 5. Germline V gene lookup returns CDR1 MDHEN and CDR2 SYDVKM.

The CDR3 is CASSIEGTGGDSPLHF. CDR3 sequence (DNA): TGTGCCAGTAGTATAGAGGGAACAGGGGGGGATTCACCCCTCCACTTT. The chain employs TRBV19 and TRBJ1-6; 8 bases line up with TRBD1. There are 16 residues in the CDR3. The trim removed 0 bases at V and 8 bases at J, leaving 6 bases unmatched. Per germline, CDR1 LNHDA and CDR2 SQIVND (reference sequence).

V is TRBV5-6 and J is TRBJ2-5; the D gene is possibly TRBD2 (7 bases). Germline CDR1 is SGHDT and CDR2 is YYEEEE. V was pared by 1 base and J by 1 base, with 11 bases between. The CDR3 contains 15 residues. CDR3 bases: TGTGCCAGCAGCTTGAACGGGGGGCCCCAAGAGACCCAGTACTTC. It codes for CASSLNGGPQETQYF.

This chain uses TRBV2 with TRBJ2-3; 7 bases align to TRBD1. This CDR3 has 14 residues. Germline CDR1 is SNHLY and CDR2 is FYNNEI. The J segment lost 4 bases and the V segment lost 6 bases, leaving 7 bases of the junction unmatched. CDR3 sequence reads: CASRDRERSDTQYF. CDR3 bases: TGTGCCAGCAGAGACAGGGAAAGGTCAGATACGCAGTATTTT.

This clone was counted once. The J gene is TRBJ1-3, the V gene TRBV9, with D tentatively TRBD1 (5 bases). CDR3 length equals 11 residues. The V and J ends lost 6 bases and 7 bases respectively, with 8 bases between them. Germline V CDR1 and CDR2: SGDLS, YYNGEE. The CDR3 protein is CASKGSNTIYF. Written as DNA, the CDR3 is TGTGCCAGCAAGGGGTCTAACACCATATATTTT.

This clone was recorded only once. The rearrangement joins TRBV10-3 to TRBJ2-7, with TRBD1 matching 7 bases. Trimming took 6 bases from V and 0 from J; bases not matched to a gene: 5. The CDR3 is 14 residues long. Germline CDR1 reads ENHRY; CDR2 reads SYGVKD. Here the CDR3 DNA reads TGTGCCATCAGCAGATCAGGGGGCTCCTACGAGCAGTACTTC. This gives the protein CAISRSGGSYEQYF.

CDR3 in DNA: TGTGCCAGCAGCTTGGGAGCGGTGGGGAACACAGATACGCAGTATTTT. The encoded protein is CASSLGAVGNTDTQYF. The chain employs TRBV7-2 and TRBJ2-3, with D possibly matching TRBD2 (5 bases). The CDR3 totals 16 residues. Deletions cut 3 bases from V and 2 bases from J, with 15 bases between. The germline V gene encodes CDR1 SGHTA and CDR2 FQGNSA.

The chain couples TRBV5-1 to TRBJ1-2; 7 positions agree with TRBD1. The CDR3 consists of 15 residues. CDR1 is SGHRS, CDR2 YFSETQ, per germline. V lost 4 bases to trimming and J lost 8 bases; unmatched junction nucleotides: 14. CDR3 nucleotides: TGCGCCAGCAGCCCACCAGACAGGGACGTTCGGGGCTACACCTTC. Translation: CASSPPDRDVRGYTF.

This sequence joins TRBV12-2 and TRBJ2-5; no check of the table's D call, TRBD2, against the DNA was made. TRBJ2-7 matches the DNA end more closely, so the J call is doubtful. TRBV12-2 is deemed a pseudogene. The CDR3 totals 14 residues. CDR3 amino acids: CASRFRGSSYEQYF. The CDR3 nucleotides are TGTGCAAGTCGCTTCCGCGGGAGCTCCTACGAGCAGTACTTC.

This chain uses TRBV6-5 with TRBJ2-1; 9 bases fit TRBD2. Per the germline V gene, CDR1 is MNHEY and CDR2 is SVGAGI. The CDR3 runs 15 residues. V lost 3 bases, J lost 5 bases, and 5 bases stayed unmatched. The CDR3 region has the DNA TGTGCCAGCAGTTATAATCTAGCGGGGAACAATGAGCAGTTCTTC. The encoded protein is CASSYNLAGNNEQFF.

This clone was detected once. This chain joins TRBV7-7 and TRBJ2-3, with D possibly being TRBD1 (5 bases). CDR3 length: 15 residues. V shed 1 base and J shed 5 bases, with 13 bases lying between them. Germline CDR1 and CDR2: SSHAT and FNYEAQ (reference sequence). The DNA of the CDR3 is TGTGCCAGCAGCTTAGATGGGGCTGCCGGAGATACGCAGTATTTT. It specifies CASSLDGAAGDTQYF. Variable domain in full (rest from reference TRBV7-7 and TRBJ2-3): GAGVSQSPRYKVTKRGQDVTLRCDPISSHATLYWYQQALGQGPEFLTYFNYEAQPDKSGLPSDRFSAERPEGSISTLTIQRTEQRDSAMYRCASSLDGAAGDTQYFGPGTRLTVL.

CDR3 residues: CASSLGGRGANVLTF. The CDR3 DNA reads as TGTGCCAGCAGCTTGGGGGGGCGCGGGGCCAACGTCCTGACTTTC. This rearrangement joins TRBV5-8 to TRBJ2-6, with a possible D match to TRBD1 (6 bases). This CDR3 is built from 15 residues. V was pared by 0 bases and J by 4 bases, with 8 bases between. Per germline, CDR1 SGHTS and CDR2 YDEGEE.